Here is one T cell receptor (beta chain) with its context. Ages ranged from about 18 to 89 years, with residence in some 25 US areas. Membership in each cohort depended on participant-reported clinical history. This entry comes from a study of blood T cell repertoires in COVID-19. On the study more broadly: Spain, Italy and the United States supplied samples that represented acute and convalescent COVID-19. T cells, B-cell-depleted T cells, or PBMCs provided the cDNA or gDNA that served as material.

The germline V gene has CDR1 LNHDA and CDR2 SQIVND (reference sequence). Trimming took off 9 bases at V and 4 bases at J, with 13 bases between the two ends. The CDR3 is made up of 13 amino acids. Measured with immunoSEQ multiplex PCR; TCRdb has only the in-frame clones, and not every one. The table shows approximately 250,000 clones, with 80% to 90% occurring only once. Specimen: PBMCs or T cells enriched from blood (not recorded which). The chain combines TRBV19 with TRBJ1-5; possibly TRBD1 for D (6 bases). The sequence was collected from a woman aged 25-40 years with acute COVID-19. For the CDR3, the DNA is TGTGCCAGCGGGGACACCCCGAATCAGCCCCAGCATTTT. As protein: CASGDTPNQPQHF. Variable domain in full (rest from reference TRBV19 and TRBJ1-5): DGGITQSPKYLFRKEGQNVTLSCEQNLNHDAMYWYRQDPGQGLRLIYYSQIVNDFQKGDIAEGYSVSREKKESFPLTVTSAQKNPTAFYLCASGDTPNQPQHFGDGTRLSIL.